In its sample, the clone carrying this TCR beta chain was seen a few times. Its target is not known. This entry comes from a study of vaccination and CD4 T cells after COVID-19. Across the study: Each control culture was treated with a CEFX pool, an HIV-1 Nef pool, or no peptide.

CDR1 is SEHNR, CDR2 FQNEAQ, per germline (reference sequence). V was clipped by 6 bases and J by 7 bases, with 12 bases between them. The CDR3 spans 12 residues. This sample's treatment: 10-day PBMC culture with coronavirus spike peptide pools or control peptides (ViraFEST assay). Half-medium replacement with fresh IL-2 medium took place on days 3 and 7. Oncomine TCR Beta short-read sequencing was applied to DNA from cultured CD4+ T cells. A single record per CDR3 protein comes from TCRdb applying MiXCR to the PCR reads. The sample lists under 20,000 distinct CDR3 sequences; roughly 46% were seen once.

The source material was CD4+ T cells from blood, cultured in vitro, sampled before SARS-CoV-2 vaccination. This sequence originates from a human donor who had recovered from COVID-19. This sequence joins TRBV7-9 and TRBJ1-2; D gene unclear. The CDR3 DNA follows: TGTGCCAGCAGTCCGGACCGCGGTGGCTACACCTTC. Translation: CASSPDRGGYTF.